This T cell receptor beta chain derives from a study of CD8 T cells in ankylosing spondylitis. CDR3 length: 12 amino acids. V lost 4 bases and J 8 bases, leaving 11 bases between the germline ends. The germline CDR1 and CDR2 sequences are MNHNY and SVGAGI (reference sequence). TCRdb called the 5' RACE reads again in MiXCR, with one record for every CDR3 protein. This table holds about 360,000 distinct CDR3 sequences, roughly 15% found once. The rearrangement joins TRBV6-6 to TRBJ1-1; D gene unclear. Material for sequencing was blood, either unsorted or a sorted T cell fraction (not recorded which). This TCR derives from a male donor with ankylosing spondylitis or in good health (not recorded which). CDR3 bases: TGTGCCAGCAGTTTACTCGGGCCCGAAGCTTTCTTT. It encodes CASSLLGPEAFF.